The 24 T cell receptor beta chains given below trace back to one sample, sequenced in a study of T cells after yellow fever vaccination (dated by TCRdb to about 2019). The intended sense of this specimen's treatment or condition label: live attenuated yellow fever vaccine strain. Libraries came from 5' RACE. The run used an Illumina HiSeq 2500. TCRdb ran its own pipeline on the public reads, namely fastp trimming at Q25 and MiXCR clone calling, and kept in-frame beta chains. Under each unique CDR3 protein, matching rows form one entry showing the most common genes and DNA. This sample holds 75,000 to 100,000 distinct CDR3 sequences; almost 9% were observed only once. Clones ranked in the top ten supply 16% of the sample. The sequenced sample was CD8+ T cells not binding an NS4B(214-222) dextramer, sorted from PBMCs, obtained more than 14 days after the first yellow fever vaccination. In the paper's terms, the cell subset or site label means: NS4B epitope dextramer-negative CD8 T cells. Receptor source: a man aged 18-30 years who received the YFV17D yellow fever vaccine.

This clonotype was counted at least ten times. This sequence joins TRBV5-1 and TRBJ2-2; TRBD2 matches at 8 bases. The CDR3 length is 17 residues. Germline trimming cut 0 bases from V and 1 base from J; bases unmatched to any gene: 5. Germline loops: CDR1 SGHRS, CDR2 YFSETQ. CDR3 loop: CASSLAVAGLNTGELFF. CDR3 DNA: TGCGCCAGCAGCTTGGCCGTAGCGGGGCTGAACACCGGGGAGCTGTTTTTT.

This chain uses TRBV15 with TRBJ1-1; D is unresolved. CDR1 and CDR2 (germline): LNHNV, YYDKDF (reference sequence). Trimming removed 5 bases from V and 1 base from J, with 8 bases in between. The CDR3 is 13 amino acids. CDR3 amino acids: CATSPTPNTEAFF. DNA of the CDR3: TGTGCCACCAGCCCTACGCCGAACACTGAAGCTTTCTTT.

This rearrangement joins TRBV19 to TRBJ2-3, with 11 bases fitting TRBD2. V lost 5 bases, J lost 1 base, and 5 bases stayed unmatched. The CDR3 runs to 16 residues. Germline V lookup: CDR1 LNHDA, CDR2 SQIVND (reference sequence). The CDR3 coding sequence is TGTGCCAGTAGTGTCCTACTAGCGGGGGGCACAGATACGCAGTATTTT. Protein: CASSVLLAGGTDTQYF.

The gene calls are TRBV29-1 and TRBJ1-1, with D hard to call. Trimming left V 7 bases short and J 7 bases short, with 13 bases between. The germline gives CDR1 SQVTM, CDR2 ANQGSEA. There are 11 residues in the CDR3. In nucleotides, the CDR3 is TGCAGCGCCCGTTTCGGTGGTGAAGCTTTCTTT. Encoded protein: CSARFGGEAFF.

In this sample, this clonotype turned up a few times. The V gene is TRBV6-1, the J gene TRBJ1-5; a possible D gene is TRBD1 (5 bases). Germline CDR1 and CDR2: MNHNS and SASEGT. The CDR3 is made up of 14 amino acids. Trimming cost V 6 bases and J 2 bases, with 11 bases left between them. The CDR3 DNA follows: TGTGCCAGCAGGAGGGGACGCGGCAATCAGCCCCAGCATTTT. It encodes CASRRGRGNQPQHF.

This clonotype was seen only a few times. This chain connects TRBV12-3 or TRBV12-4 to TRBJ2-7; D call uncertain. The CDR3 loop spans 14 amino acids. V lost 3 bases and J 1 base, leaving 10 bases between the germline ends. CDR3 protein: CASSLDGLSYEQYV. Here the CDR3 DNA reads TGTGCCAGCAGTTTGGACGGATTATCCTACGAGCAGTACGTC.

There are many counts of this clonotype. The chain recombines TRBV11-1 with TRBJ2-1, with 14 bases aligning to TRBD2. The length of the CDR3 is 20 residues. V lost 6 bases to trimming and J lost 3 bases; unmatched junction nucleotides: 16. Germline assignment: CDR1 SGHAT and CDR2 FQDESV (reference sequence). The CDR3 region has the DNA TGTGCCAGCAGTTACGAGACTAGCGGGGGGGCTTTATCACTCTACAATGAGCAGTTCTTC. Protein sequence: CASSYETSGGALSLYNEQFF.

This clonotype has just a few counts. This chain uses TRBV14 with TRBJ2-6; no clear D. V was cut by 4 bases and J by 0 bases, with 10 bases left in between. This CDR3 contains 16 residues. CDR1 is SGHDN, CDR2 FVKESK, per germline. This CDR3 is CASSPEGDSGANVLTF. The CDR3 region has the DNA TGTGCCAGCAGCCCCGAAGGTGACTCTGGGGCCAACGTCCTGACTTTC. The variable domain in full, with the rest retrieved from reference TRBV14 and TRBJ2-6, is EAGVTQFPSHSVIEKGQTVTLRCDPISGHDNLYWYRRVMGKEIKFLLHFVKESKQDESGMPNNRFLAERTGGTYSTLKVQPAELEDSGVYFCASSPEGDSGANVLTFGAGSRLTVL.

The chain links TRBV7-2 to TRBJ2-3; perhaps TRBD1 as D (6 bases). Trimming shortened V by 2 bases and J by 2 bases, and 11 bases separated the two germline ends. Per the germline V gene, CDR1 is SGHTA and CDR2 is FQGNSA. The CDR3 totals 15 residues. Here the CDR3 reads CASSLTGSLTDTQYF. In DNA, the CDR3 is TGTGCCAGCAGCTTAACAGGGAGTCTCACAGATACGCAGTATTTT.

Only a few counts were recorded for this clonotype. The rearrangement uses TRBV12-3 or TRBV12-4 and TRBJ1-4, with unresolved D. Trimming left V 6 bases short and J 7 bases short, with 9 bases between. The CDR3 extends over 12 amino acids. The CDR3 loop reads CASSAPSEKLFF. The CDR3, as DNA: TGTGCCAGCAGCGCCCCGAGTGAAAAACTGTTTTTT.

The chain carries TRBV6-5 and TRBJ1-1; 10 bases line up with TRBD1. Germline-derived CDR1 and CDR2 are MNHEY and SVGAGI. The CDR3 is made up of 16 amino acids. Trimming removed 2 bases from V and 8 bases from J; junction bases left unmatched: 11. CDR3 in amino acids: CASSYPSRDRGSEAFF. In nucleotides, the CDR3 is TGTGCCAGCAGTTACCCTAGCCGGGACAGGGGAAGCGAAGCTTTCTTT.

CDR3 coding DNA: TGTGCCAGCCGAAGGGGGCGGATGAGCAATCAGCCCCAGCATTTT. Translated, it gives CASRRGRMSNQPQHF. The chain carries TRBV6-1 and TRBJ1-5, with TRBD1 matching 7 bases. The CDR3 contains 15 residues. Trimming cost V 8 bases and J 1 base; bases outside gene matches: 8. Germline V gene lookup returns CDR1 MNHNS and CDR2 SASEGT.

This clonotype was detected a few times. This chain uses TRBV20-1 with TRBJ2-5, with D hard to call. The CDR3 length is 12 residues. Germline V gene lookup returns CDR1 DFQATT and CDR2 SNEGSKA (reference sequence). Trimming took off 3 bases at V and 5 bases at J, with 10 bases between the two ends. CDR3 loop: CSARELGETQYF. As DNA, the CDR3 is TGCAGTGCTAGGGAATTAGGCGAGACCCAGTACTTC.

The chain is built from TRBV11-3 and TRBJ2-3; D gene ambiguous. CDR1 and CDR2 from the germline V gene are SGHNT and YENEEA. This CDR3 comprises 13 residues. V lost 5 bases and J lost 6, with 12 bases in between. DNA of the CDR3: TGTGCCAGCAGCCTCAGGACGCAGGATACGCAGTATTTT. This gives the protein CASSLRTQDTQYF.

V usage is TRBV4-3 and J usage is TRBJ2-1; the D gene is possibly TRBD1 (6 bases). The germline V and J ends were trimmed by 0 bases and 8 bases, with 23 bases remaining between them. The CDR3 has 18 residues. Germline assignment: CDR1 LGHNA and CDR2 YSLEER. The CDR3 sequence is CASSQDRGRASAGDEQFF. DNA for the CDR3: TGCGCCAGCAGCCAAGATAGGGGCAGGGCTTCGGCAGGGGATGAGCAGTTCTTC.

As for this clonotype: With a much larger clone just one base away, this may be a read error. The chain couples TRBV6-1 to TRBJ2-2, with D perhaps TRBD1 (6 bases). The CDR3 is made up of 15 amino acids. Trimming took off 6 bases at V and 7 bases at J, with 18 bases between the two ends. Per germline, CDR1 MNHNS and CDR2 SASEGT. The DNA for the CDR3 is TGTGCCAGCAGAATCAGGGACATGTACATCGGGGAGCTGTTTTTT. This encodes CASRIRDMYIGELFF.

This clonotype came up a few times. The CDR3 DNA follows: TGTGCCAGCAGCCCGGACAGGGGGCGAGAGACCCAGTACTTC. Its protein product is CASSPDRGRETQYF. V gene TRBV11-2 combines with J gene TRBJ2-5; 11 bases match TRBD1. Losses at the gene ends were 5 bases for V and 4 bases for J; bases not matched to a gene: 3. The V gene's germline CDR1 is SGHAT and CDR2 FQNNGV. The CDR3 consists of 14 residues.

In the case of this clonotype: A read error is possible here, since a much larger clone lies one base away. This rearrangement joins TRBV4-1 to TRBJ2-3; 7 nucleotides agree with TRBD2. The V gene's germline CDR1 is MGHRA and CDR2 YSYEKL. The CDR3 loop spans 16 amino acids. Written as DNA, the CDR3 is TGCGCCAGCAGCCAAGAACGGGACTACAGCATAGATACGCAGTATTTT. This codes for CASSQERDYSIDTQYF.

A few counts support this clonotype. CDR3 sequence: CATAVDFSSYNEQFF. CDR3 nucleotide sequence: TGTGCCACCGCGGTGGACTTCAGCTCCTACAATGAGCAGTTCTTC. This chain uses TRBV10-3 with TRBJ2-1; D might be TRBD2 (5 bases). Trimming stripped 10 bases from V and 0 bases from J, with 16 bases between. This CDR3 comprises 15 residues. Germline V CDR1 and CDR2: ENHRY, SYGVKD.

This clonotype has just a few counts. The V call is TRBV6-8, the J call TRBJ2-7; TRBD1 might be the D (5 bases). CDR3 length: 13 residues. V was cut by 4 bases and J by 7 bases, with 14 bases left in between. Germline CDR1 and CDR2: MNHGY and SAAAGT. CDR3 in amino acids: CASSSPGGAEQYF. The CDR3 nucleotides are TGTGCCAGCAGTTCCCCCGGTGGGGCGGAGCAGTACTTC.

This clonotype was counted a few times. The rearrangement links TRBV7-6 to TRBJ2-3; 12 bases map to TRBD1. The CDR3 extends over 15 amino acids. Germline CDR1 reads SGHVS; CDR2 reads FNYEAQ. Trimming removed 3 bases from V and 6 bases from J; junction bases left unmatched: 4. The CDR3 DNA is TGTGCCAGCAGCTTGGGACAGGGGGCCTTTGATACGCAGTATTTT. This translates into CASSLGQGAFDTQYF.

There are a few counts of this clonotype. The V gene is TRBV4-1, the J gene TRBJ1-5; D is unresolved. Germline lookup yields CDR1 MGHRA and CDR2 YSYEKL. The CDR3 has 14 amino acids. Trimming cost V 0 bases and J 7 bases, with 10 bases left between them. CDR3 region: CASSQEGFVQPQHF. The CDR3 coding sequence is TGCGCCAGCAGCCAAGAGGGCTTCGTACAGCCCCAGCATTTT.

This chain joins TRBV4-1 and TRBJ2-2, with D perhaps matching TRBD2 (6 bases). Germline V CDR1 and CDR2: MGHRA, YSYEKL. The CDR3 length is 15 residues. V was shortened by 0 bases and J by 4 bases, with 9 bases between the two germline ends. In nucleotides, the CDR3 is TGCGCCAGCAGCCAAGATGGGGACTTCACCGGGGAGCTGTTTTTT. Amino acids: CASSQDGDFTGELFF.

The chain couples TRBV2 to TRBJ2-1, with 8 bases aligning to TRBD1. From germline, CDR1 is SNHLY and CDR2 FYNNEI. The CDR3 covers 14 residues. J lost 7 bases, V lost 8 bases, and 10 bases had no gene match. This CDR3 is CASVKGRGQNEQFF. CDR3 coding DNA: TGTGCCAGCGTGAAGGGCAGGGGGCAAAATGAGCAGTTCTTC.